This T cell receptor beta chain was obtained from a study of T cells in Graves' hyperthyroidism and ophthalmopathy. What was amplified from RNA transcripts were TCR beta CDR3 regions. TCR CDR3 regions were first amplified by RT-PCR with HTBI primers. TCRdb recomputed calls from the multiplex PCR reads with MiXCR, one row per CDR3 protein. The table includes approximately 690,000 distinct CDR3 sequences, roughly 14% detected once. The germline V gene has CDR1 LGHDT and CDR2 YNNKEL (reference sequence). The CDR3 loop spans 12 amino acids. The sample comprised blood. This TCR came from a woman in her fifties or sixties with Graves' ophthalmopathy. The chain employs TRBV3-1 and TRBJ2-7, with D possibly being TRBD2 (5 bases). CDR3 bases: TGTGCTGCGGGTGCGATCTCCTACGAGCAGTACTTC. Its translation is CAAGAISYEQYF.